Shown below are 21 T cell receptor beta chains from a single sample sequenced in a study of blood T cell repertoires in COVID-19. The table came from immunoSEQ multiplex PCR; TCRdb's copy has only in-frame clones and leaves some out. Of tens of thousands of clones in the sample, about 93% were seen once. The sequenced sample consisted of peripheral blood. These receptor sequences come from a woman between 50 and 59 years old in a cohort sampled during active COVID-19.

This clone has more than one count but fewer than ten. The chain carries TRBV6-6 and TRBJ1-1, with a weak D call TRBD1 (6 bases). Germline assignment: CDR1 MNHNY and CDR2 SVGAGI (reference sequence). Trimming pared 2 bases from V and 4 bases from J, leaving 14 bases between. The CDR3 is made up of 15 amino acids. In DNA, the CDR3 is TGTGCCAGCAGTTACCGCACAGGGCGAGGCACTGAAGCTTTCTTT. This codes for CASSYRTGRGTEAFF.

The rearrangement uses TRBV7-9 and TRBJ2-3, with 10 bases matching TRBD1. J was trimmed by 6 bases and V by 5 bases; bases with no gene match: 8. Germline loops: CDR1 SEHNR, CDR2 FQNEAQ (reference sequence). This CDR3 contains 15 residues. Written as DNA, the CDR3 is TGTGCCAGCAGCCCCCGGGACAGGGGTAGGGATACGCAGTATTTT. Amino acid sequence: CASSPRDRGRDTQYF.

V gene TRBV18 combines with J gene TRBJ1-2; D is unresolved. Trimming took off 2 bases at V and 0 bases at J, with 10 bases between the two ends. The CDR3 is made up of 15 amino acids. Germline CDR1 KGHSH, CDR2 LQKENI. CDR3 DNA sequence: TGTGCCAGCTCACCAATCCAGGATCCTAACTATGGCTACACCTTC. Its translation: CASSPIQDPNYGYTF.

V is TRBV5-1 and J is TRBJ2-1; tentative D call: TRBD2 (6 bases). Germline assignment: CDR1 SGHRS and CDR2 YFSETQ. The V gene lost 4 bases and the J gene lost 5 bases, with 13 bases spanning the gap. The CDR3 totals 14 residues. The CDR3 reads CASSPVTRDNEQFF. DNA of the CDR3: TGCGCCAGCAGCCCGGTGACTAGAGACAATGAGCAGTTCTTC.

The rearrangement uses TRBV7-2 and TRBJ2-7; a weak D match, TRBD2 (6 bases). V dropped 2 bases and J dropped 4 bases, with 21 bases sitting between them. CDR1 is SGHTA and CDR2 is FQGNSA in the germline V gene. The CDR3 is made up of 17 amino acids. CDR3 sequence reads: CASSLYGGSYEGYEQYF. The CDR3 nucleotides read TGTGCCAGCAGCTTATACGGAGGGAGTTATGAGGGTTACGAGCAGTACTTC.

The genes are TRBV11-3 and TRBJ2-7, with TRBD2 matching over 7 bases. Germline values: CDR1 SGHNT, CDR2 YENEEA. Unmatched junction bases numbered 6, after V lost 1 base and J lost 3 bases. The CDR3 is 15 amino acids. CDR3 sequence: CASSLGGGQDYEQYF. In nucleotides, the CDR3 is TGTGCCAGCAGCTTAGGGGGAGGGCAGGACTACGAGCAGTACTTC.

The chain is built from TRBV6-4 and TRBJ1-1; no clear D. The length of the CDR3 is 15 residues. Germline CDR1 reads MRHNA; CDR2 reads SNTAGT. V was trimmed by 7 bases and J by 0 bases, leaving 15 bases between them. The CDR3 nucleotides read TGTGCCAGCAATAATAAAACACGGGTGAACACTGAAGCTTTCTTT. This gives the protein CASNNKTRVNTEAFF.

The rearrangement links TRBV5-1 to TRBJ2-2; possible D gene TRBD1, 5 bases. The length of the CDR3 is 17 residues. The germline V gene has CDR1 SGHRS and CDR2 YFSETQ. V lost 1 base and J lost 4, with 17 bases in between. The CDR3: CASSLRTPTVGTGELFF. The CDR3 bases are TGCGCCAGCAGCTTGAGGACACCGACTGTTGGCACCGGGGAGCTGTTTTTT. Variable domain in full (rest from reference TRBV5-1 and TRBJ2-2): KAGVTQTPRYLIKTRGQQVTLSCSPISGHRSVSWYQQTPGQGLQFLFEYFSETQRNKGNFPGRFSGRQFSNSRSEMNVSTLELGDSALYLCASSLRTPTVGTGELFFGEGSRLTVL.

CDR3 protein: CASSPPKGGTSALDEQFF. As DNA, the CDR3 is TGCGCCAGCAGCCCCCCGAAGGGCGGGACTAGCGCGTTGGATGAGCAGTTCTTC. The chain recombines TRBV5-1 with TRBJ2-1; 10 bases line up with TRBD2. The J segment lost 8 bases and the V segment lost 4 bases, leaving 18 bases of the junction unmatched. The CDR3 extends over 18 amino acids. In germline, CDR1 is SGHRS, CDR2 YFSETQ.

This clone was picked up one time. V is TRBV4-1 and J is TRBJ2-7; 10 bases line up with TRBD2. V lost 2 bases to trimming and J lost 3 bases; unmatched junction nucleotides: 4. The CDR3 has 15 residues. Germline assignment: CDR1 MGHRA and CDR2 YSYEKL. DNA of the CDR3: TGCGCCAGCAGCCAACGTCTAGCGGGAGTCTACGAGCAGTACTTC. Its protein is CASSQRLAGVYEQYF.

The V call is TRBV5-1, the J call TRBJ2-2, with 12 bases identical to TRBD2. V lost 1 base, J lost 5 bases, and 9 bases stayed unmatched. Germline V gives CDR1 SGHRS, CDR2 YFSETQ. This CDR3 region has 18 residues. CDR3 residues: CASSLFSSGRAATGELFF. As DNA, the CDR3 is TGCGCCAGCAGCTTGTTTTCTAGCGGGAGGGCCGCGACCGGGGAGCTGTTTTTT.

The V and J genes are TRBV18 and TRBJ1-1; no firm D call. Looked up from germline, CDR1 is KGHSH and CDR2 is LQKENI. The V end was cut by 8 bases, the J end by 5 bases, with 9 bases between. This CDR3 region has 11 residues. The CDR3 sequence is CASRSVTEAFF. CDR3 nucleotide sequence: TGTGCCAGCCGGTCTGTTACTGAAGCTTTCTTT.

The genes are TRBV21-1 and TRBJ1-2. TRBV21-1 is designated a pseudogene. The CDR3 is 14 residues long. CDR3 DNA sequence: TGTGCCAGCAGCAACGGAGGAAGCGACTATGGCTACACCTTC. Protein sequence: CASSNGGSDYGYTF.

The chain links TRBV7-9 to TRBJ1-1; D gene unclear. The CDR3 is made up of 15 amino acids. CDR1 is SEHNR, CDR2 FQNEAQ, per germline (reference sequence). Deletions cut 1 base from V and 2 bases from J, with 11 bases between. CDR3: CASSLEVGRNTEAFF. CDR3 coding DNA: TGTGCCAGCAGCTTAGAGGTCGGGAGAAACACTGAAGCTTTCTTT.

This chain connects TRBV2 to TRBJ1-2; D uncertain. Trimming took off 3 bases at V and 2 bases at J, with 7 bases between the two ends. CDR1 is SNHLY, CDR2 FYNNEI, per germline. CDR3 length: 13 residues. In nucleotides, the CDR3 is TGTGCCAGCAGTGATGCGGGAAACTATGGCTACACCTTC. This sequence encodes CASSDAGNYGYTF.

The rearrangement links TRBV9 to TRBJ2-1; 8 positions match TRBD2. This CDR3 spans 17 amino acids. J lost 9 bases, V lost 4 bases, and 18 bases had no gene match. Germline CDR1 and CDR2: SGDLS and YYNGEE. The DNA of the CDR3 is TGTGCCAGCAGCCCTCGAGGGGGGACTAGTGGCCGACGTGAGCAGTTCTTC. It translates to CASSPRGGTSGRREQFF.

The CDR3: CASSPTGRNTEAFF. Here the CDR3 DNA reads TGTGCCAGCAGCCCGACAGGAAGGAACACTGAAGCTTTCTTT. The V call is TRBV7-3, the J call TRBJ1-1; possibly TRBD1 for D (6 bases). V lost 5 bases to trimming and J lost 1 base, with 11 bases between them. Germline values: CDR1 SGHTA, CDR2 FQGTGA. This CDR3 contains 14 residues.

The chain uses TRBV5-1 and TRBJ2-3; 7 bases are shared with TRBD2. CDR3 length: 14 residues. Germline CDR1 SGHRS, CDR2 YFSETQ. Unmatched junction bases numbered 2, after V lost 4 bases and J lost 0 bases. CDR3 residues: CASSHGGSTDTQYF. In nucleotides, the CDR3 is TGCGCCAGCAGCCACGGGGGGAGCACAGATACGCAGTATTTT.

This chain connects TRBV2 to TRBJ2-1; D unclear. The CDR3 is made up of 13 amino acids. From germline, CDR1 is SNHLY and CDR2 FYNNEI. V shed 1 base and J shed 4 bases, with 5 bases lying between them. The CDR3 sequence: CASSEDRYNEQFF. DNA for the CDR3: TGTGCCAGCAGTGAAGACCGGTACAATGAGCAGTTCTTC. The full variable domain, with the rest looked up from reference TRBV2 and TRBJ2-1, is EPEVTQTPSHQVTQMGQEVILRCVPISNHLYFYWYRQILGQKVEFLVSFYNNEISEKSEIFDDQFSVERPDGSNFTLKIRSTKLEDSAMYFCASSEDRYNEQFFGPGTRLTVL.

This rearrangement joins TRBV5-1 to TRBJ1-1, with 10 bases identical to TRBD1. This CDR3 is 15 amino acids long. The V gene's germline CDR1 is SGHRS and CDR2 YFSETQ. V lost 4 bases and J lost 5; bases outside the gene matches: 8. The CDR3 coding sequence is TGCGCCAGCAGCGGGGACAGGGGATCGTGGACTGAAGCTTTCTTT. Translation: CASSGDRGSWTEAFF. Based on the CDR3 plus reference TRBV5-1 and TRBJ1-1, the full variable domain is KAGVTQTPRYLIKTRGQQVTLSCSPISGHRSVSWYQQTPGQGLQFLFEYFSETQRNKGNFPGRFSGRQFSNSRSEMNVSTLELGDSALYLCASSGDRGSWTEAFFGQGTRLTVV.

The chain recombines TRBV6-1 with TRBJ2-3; D unresolved. Deletions cut 0 bases from V and 1 base from J, with 5 bases between. The CDR3 consists of 14 residues. Germline V CDR1 and CDR2: MNHNS, SASEGT. The CDR3 reads CASSEAHRTDTQYF. CDR3 DNA: TGTGCCAGCAGTGAAGCACACCGCACAGATACGCAGTATTTT.